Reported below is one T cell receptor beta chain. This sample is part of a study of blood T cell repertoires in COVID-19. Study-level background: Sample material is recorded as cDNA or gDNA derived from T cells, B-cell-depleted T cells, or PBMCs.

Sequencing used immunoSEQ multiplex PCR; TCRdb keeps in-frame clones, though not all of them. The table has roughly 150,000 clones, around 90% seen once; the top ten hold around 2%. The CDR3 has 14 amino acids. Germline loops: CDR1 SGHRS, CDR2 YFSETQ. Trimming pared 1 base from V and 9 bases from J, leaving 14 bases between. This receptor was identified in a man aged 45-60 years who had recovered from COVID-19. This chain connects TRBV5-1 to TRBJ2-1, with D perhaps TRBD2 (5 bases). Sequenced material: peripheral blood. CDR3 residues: CASSLFNGDGEQFF. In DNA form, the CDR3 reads TGCGCCAGCAGCTTGTTTAACGGGGATGGTGAGCAGTTCTTC.